This T cell receptor (beta chain) is drawn from a study of blood T cell repertoires in COVID-19. This CDR3 contains 12 residues. The germline V gene encodes CDR1 WNHNN and CDR2 SYGVQD (reference sequence). Trimming cost V 4 bases and J 2 bases, with 4 bases left between them. Assay used: immunoSEQ multiplex PCR; TCRdb lists only in-frame clones, some missing. The sample shows approximately 230,000 clones, more than 60% of them seen only once. Source material: peripheral blood. The chain links TRBV10-1 to TRBJ2-3; D not resolved. The sequence derives from a woman aged 40 to 49 with active or convalescent COVID-19. For the CDR3, the DNA is TGCGCCAGCAGTGTAGCCACAGATACGCAGTATTTT. It codes for CASSVATDTQYF.